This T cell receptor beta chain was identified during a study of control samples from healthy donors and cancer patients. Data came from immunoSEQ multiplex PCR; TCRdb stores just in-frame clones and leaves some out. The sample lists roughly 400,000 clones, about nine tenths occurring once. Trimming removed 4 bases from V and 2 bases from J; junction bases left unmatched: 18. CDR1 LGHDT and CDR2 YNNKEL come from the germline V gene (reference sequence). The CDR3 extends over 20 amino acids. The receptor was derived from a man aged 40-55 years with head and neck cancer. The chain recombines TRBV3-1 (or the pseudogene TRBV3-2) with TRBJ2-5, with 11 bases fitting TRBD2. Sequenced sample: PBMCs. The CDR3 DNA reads TGTGCCAGCAGCCCTCTGGTAGCGGGGGGGTCGGGCCCTTCACAAGAGACCCAGTACTTC. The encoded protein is CASSPLVAGGSGPSQETQYF.